This T cell receptor beta chain is drawn from a study of T cell responses to AZD1222 COVID-19 vaccine. Pooling was applied to second doses at about 4 or about 12 weeks. Sequencing used immunoSEQ multiplex PCR; TCRdb keeps in-frame clones, though not all of them. Among approximately 42,000 clones listed, around 88% were seen once. Broader study findings: Elevations in Spike-specific TCR breadth and depth followed administration of two AZD1222 doses. Repertoires in all cases were sampled only once the peak T cell response had passed.

Germline V lookup: CDR1 SGHTS, CDR2 YDEGEE. Trimming left V 3 bases short and J 5 bases short, with 20 bases between. The CDR3 runs to 16 residues. Regarding this clone: Antigen specificity is unknown.

The receptor comes from an adult who received the AZD1222 COVID-19 vaccine. The material sequenced was peripheral blood, taken 28 days after the second AZD1222 dose. The chain couples TRBV5-8 to TRBJ1-1; maybe TRBD1 (5 bases). CDR3 in amino acids: CASSSPGRRLRTEAFF. The CDR3 nucleotides are TGTGCCAGCAGCTCTCCGGGACGCAGGCTACGGACTGAAGCTTTCTTT.